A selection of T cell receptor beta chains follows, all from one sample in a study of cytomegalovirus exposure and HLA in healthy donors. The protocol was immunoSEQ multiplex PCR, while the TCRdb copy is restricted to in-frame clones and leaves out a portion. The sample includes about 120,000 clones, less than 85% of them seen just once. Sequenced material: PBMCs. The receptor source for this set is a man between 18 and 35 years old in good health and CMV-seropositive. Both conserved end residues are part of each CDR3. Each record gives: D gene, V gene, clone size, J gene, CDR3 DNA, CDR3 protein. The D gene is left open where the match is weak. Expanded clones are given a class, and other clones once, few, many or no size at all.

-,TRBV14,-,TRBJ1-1,TGTGCCAGCAGCCGGTTAAGAGAGAACACTGAAGCTTTCTTT,CASSRLRENTEAFF
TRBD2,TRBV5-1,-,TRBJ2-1,TGCGCCAGCAGCTTGGCTAGCGGGGAGCAGTTCTTC,CASSLASGEQFF
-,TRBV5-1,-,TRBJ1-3,TGCGCCAGCAGCTTGGTAACAGCTTCAAACACCATATATTTT,CASSLVTASNTIYF
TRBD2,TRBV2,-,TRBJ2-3,TGTGCCAGCACCTACTTAGTGGGACTAGCGGGGGGGGGCACAGATACGCAGTATTTT,CASTYLVGLAGGGTDTQYF
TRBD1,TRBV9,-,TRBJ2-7,TGTGCCAGCAGCGTACGAGAGACAGGGGTGTACGAGCAGTACTTC,CASSVRETGVYEQYF
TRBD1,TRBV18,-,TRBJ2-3,TGTGCCAGCTCACCACCGGACAGGGAGAGCACAGATACGCAGTATTTT,CASSPPDRESTDTQYF
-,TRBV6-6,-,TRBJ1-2,TGTGCCAGCAGTTACTCTAGGGGTACCGACTATGGCTACACCTTC,CASSYSRGTDYGYTF
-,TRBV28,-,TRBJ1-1,TGTGCCAGCAGTCTTCCCTCGCCCGACAGAAACACTGAAGCTTTCTTT,CASSLPSPDRNTEAFF
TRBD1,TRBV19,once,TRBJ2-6,TGTGCCAGTGGACAGGGTGGAGGCGTCTCTGGGGCCAACGTCCTGACTTTC,CASGQGGGVSGANVLTF
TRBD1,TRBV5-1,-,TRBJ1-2,TGCGCCAGCAGCTCCTCCTGGACAGGGTTCAGGAATGGCTACACCTTC,CASSSSWTGFRNGYTF
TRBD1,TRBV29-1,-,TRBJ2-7,TGCAGCGCTCTCCAACAGGGGGCTGGCGAGCAGTACTTC,CSALQQGAGEQYF
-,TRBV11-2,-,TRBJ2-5,TGTGCCAGCAGCTTAGGAGGGATGGCTCAAGAGACCCAGTACTTC,CASSLGGMAQETQYF
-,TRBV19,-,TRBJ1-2,TGTGCCAGTAGTATAGGCGGCAGGGGATATGGCTACACCTTC,CASSIGGRGYGYTF
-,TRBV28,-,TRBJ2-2,TGTGCCAGCAGTTCCCACGGAGCGAACACCGGGGAGCTGTTTTTT,CASSSHGANTGELFF
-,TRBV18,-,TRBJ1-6,TGTGCCAGCTCATTACGACAACAAGATTCACCCCTCCACTTT,CASSLRQQDSPLHF
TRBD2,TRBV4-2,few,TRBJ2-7,TGTGCCAGCAGCCAAGGACTAGCGGGGTCCTACGAGCAGTACTTC,CASSQGLAGSYEQYF
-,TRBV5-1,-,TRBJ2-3,TGCGCCAGCAGCTTGGGCCCGGTGGATACGCAGTATTTT,CASSLGPVDTQYF
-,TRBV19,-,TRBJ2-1,TGTGCCAGTAGTATCGGCAGGGTTAACTACAATGAGCAGTTCTTC,CASSIGRVNYNEQFF
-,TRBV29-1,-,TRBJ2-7,TGCAGCGTTGGGTTAGCGCTTTTGGGAGAGCAGTACTTC,CSVGLALLGEQYF
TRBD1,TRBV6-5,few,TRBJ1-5,TGTGCCAGCAGGCCTGACAGGGCCCGCAATCAGCCCCAGCATTTT,CASRPDRARNQPQHF
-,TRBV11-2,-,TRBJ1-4,TGTGCCAGCAGCTTAGGGCAGGGAGGTCATGAAAAACTGTTTTTT,CASSLGQGGHEKLFF
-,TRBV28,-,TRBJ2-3,TGTGCCAGCAGTCCGCGCTTAGCAGATACGCAGTATTTT,CASSPRLADTQYF
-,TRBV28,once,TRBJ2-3,TGTGCCAGCAGTTACCCCTGGTCGGGGGACACAGATACGCAGTATTTT,CASSYPWSGDTDTQYF
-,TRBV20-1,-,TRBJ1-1,TGCAGTGCCATTAAGACAGAAGCTTTCTTT,CSAIKTEAFF
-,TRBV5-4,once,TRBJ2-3,TGTGCCAGCAGCTTGGACCTAGCAGATACGCAGTATTTT,CASSLDLADTQYF
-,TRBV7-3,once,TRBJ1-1,TGTGCCAGCAGCTTATTCCAGGGGCTGAAGGCTGAAGCTTTCTTT,CASSLFQGLKAEAFF
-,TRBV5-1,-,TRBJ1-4,TGCGCCAGCAGCTTGGTCCTAAATATTTCTGCAACTAATGAAAAACTGTTTTTT,CASSLVLNISATNEKLFF
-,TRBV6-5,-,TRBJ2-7,TGTGCCAGCAGTAAAGTTAGCAACTACGAGCAGTACTTC,CASSKVSNYEQYF
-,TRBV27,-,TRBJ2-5,TGTGCCAGCAGCCTCAGGTTCCAAGAGACCCAGTACTTC,CASSLRFQETQYF
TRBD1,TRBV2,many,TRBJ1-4,TGTGCCAGCAGCCCCCCCAGGGGGCGATGGGAAAAACTGTTTTTT,CASSPPRGRWEKLFF
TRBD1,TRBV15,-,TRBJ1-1,TGTGCCACCAGCAGGGGACAGGAGGGCGACGTAGCTTTCTTT,CATSRGQEGDVAFF
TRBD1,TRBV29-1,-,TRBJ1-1,TGCAGCGTTGGGGGACAGGGCCCGAACACTGAAGCTTTCTTT,CSVGGQGPNTEAFF
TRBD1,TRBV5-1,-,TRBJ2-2,TGCGCCTCCGGGGGACAGGGGTACACCGGGGAGCTGTTTTTT,CASGGQGYTGELFF
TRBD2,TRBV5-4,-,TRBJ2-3,TGTGCCAGCCCTAGCGGCCTCACAGATACGCAGTATTTT,CASPSGLTDTQYF
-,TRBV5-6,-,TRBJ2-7,TGTGCCAGCAGCCGCGGTTGGGCTCAGGGATACTCCTACGAGCAGTACTTC,CASSRGWAQGYSYEQYF
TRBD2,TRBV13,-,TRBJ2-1,TGTGCCACCTGGGGGGGTGGGCCTCACAATGAGCAGTTCTTC,CATWGGGPHNEQFF
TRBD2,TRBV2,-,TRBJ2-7,TGTGCCAGCACTCCCGGACTAGCGGGGACCTACGAGCAGTACTTC,CASTPGLAGTYEQYF
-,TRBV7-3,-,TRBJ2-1,TGTGCCAGCAGCTTAACCGGAGGAAGGGATGAGCAGTTCTTC,CASSLTGGRDEQFF
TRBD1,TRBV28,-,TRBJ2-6,TGTGCCAGCAGCTCCCCCGGACAGGGGCTCTCCGGGGCCAACGTCCTGACTTTC,CASSSPGQGLSGANVLTF
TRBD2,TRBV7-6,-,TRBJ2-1,TGTGCCAGCAGCCTGACTAGCGGGGGGCCGACCTCCTACAATGAGCAGTTCTTC,CASSLTSGGPTSYNEQFF
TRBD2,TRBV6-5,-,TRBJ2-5,TGTGCCAGCAAGGGACTCCGGGGGGGCCTAGAGACCCAGTACTTC,CASKGLRGGLETQYF
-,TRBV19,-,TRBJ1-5,TGTGCCAGTAGTATCATTTCTAATAGCAATCAGCCCCAGCATTTT,CASSIISNSNQPQHF
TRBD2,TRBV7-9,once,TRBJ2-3,TGTGCCAGCAGCTTTCCACTAGCGGGGGCCGTCACAGATACGCAGTATTTT,CASSFPLAGAVTDTQYF
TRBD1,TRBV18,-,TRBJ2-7,TGTGCCAGCTCGCCCGGGACAGGGAACGAGCAGTACTTC,CASSPGTGNEQYF
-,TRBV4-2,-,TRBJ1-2,TGTGCCACCCAACCGGGTCTAAACTATGGCTACACCTTC,CATQPGLNYGYTF
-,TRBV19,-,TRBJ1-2,TGTGCCAGTAGTCTGGCGGCAGGGGACTATGGCTACACCTTC,CASSLAAGDYGYTF
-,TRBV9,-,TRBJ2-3,TGTGCCAGCAGCTCTGAGGGGGGGGATACGCAGTATTTT,CASSSEGGDTQYF
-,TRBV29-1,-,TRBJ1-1,TGCAGCGTCGGGGGGGGTGTGGAGAGGTTGGTTGGGAACACTGAAGCTTTCTTT,CSVGGGVERLVGNTEAFF
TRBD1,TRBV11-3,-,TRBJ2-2,TGTGCCAGCAGCAAAACAGGGGCCCCCGCCGGGGAGCTGTTTTTT,CASSKTGAPAGELFF
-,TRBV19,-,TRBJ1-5,TGTGCCAGTAGTAGGGGAGGGGCCGAAGGGCAGCCCCAGCATTTT,CASSRGGAEGQPQHF
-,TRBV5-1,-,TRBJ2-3,TGCGCCAGCAGCCCTGAGGCTCCCCTTGCCTCAGATACGCAGTATTTT,CASSPEAPLASDTQYF
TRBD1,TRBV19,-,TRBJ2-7,TGTGCCAGTAGTAGCGGGACAGGGGATGAGCAGTACTTC,CASSSGTGDEQYF
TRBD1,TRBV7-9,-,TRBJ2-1,TGTGCCAGCAGCTTCTCTACGGACAGGGTCTCGGATGAGCAGTTCTTC,CASSFSTDRVSDEQFF